These 5 T cell receptor beta chains share one sample of origin, sequenced in a study of type 1 and type 2 diabetes patients. The PCR template was genomic DNA. Multiplex PCR with 30 forward and 13 reverse primers amplified the TCR beta CDR3. MiXCR, applied by TCRdb to the multiplex PCR reads, yields one record per CDR3 protein. The sample has 250,000 to 300,000 distinct CDR3 sequences; roughly 48% are singletons. Sequencing was performed on peripheral blood mononuclear cells (PBMCs). These receptors all come from a man younger than 35 with type 2 diabetes.

The V gene is TRBV7-6, the J gene TRBJ2-5; D is possibly TRBD1 (6 bases). The ends were cut back, 6 bases at V and 7 bases at J, with 21 bases in the middle. This CDR3 spans 15 amino acids. Germline CDR1 is SGHVS and CDR2 is FNYEAQ. CDR3: CASRRDTAQTGTQYF. CDR3 coding DNA: TGTGCCAGCAGACGGGACACGGCTCAAACTGGGACCCAGTACTTC.

V gene TRBV24-1 combines with J gene TRBJ2-4; D perhaps matches TRBD2 (5 bases). Germline-derived CDR1 and CDR2 are KGHDR and SFDVKD. V shed 2 bases and J shed 7 bases, with 8 bases lying between them. The CDR3 covers 13 residues. CDR3 amino acids: CATSDSGWNIQYF. The CDR3 DNA reads as TGTGCCACCAGTGATTCGGGGTGGAACATTCAGTACTTC.

This clonotype has more than one count but fewer than ten. J is TRBJ2-7 and V is TRBV20-1; D is unclear. This CDR3 contains 13 residues. Germline CDR1 reads DFQATT; CDR2 reads SNEGSKA (reference sequence). Trimming stripped 1 base from V and 2 bases from J, with 9 bases between. CDR3 loop: CSARGEYTYEQYF. In nucleotides, the CDR3 is TGCAGTGCTAGAGGCGAGTATACCTACGAGCAGTACTTC.

The chain joins TRBV6-1 to TRBJ2-3; possibly TRBD1 for D (5 bases). CDR1 MNHNS and CDR2 SASEGT come from the germline V gene. The CDR3 loop spans 13 amino acids. V shed 2 bases and J shed 5 bases, with 8 bases lying between them. The CDR3 spells CASSESRGDTQYF. The CDR3 DNA follows: TGTGCCAGCAGTGAAAGTAGGGGAGATACGCAGTATTTT.

This chain connects TRBV19 to TRBJ1-5; unclear D gene. This CDR3 has 14 residues. In germline, CDR1 is LNHDA, CDR2 SQIVND (reference sequence). Trimming shortened V by 2 bases and J by 2 bases, and 7 bases separated the two germline ends. CDR3 loop: CASSIKSGNQPQHF. In DNA, the CDR3 is TGTGCCAGTAGTATAAAGTCGGGCAATCAGCCCCAGCATTTT.